Detailed here is one T cell receptor (beta chain). This entry comes from a study of identical twins. Each CDR3 protein is one row after TCRdb ran MiXCR on the 5' RACE reads. The table lists roughly 250,000 distinct CDR3 sequences, around 15% of them singletons. Specimen: memory (CD45RO+) T cells sorted from blood. This receptor was identified in a woman aged 18-30 years in good health.

The CDR3 sequence: CASSKGLAKNIQYF. The CDR3 coding sequence is TGTGCCAGCTCCAAAGGGTTAGCCAAAAACATTCAGTACTTC. The V gene is TRBV6-2 or TRBV6-3, the J gene TRBJ2-4, with D unclear. The germline CDR1 and CDR2 sequences are MNHEY and SVGEGT. The CDR3 spans 14 residues. The V gene lost 8 bases and the J gene lost 0 bases, with 11 bases spanning the gap.